These T cell receptor beta chains were read from a single sample in a study of T cells in Graves' hyperthyroidism and ophthalmopathy. TCRdb re-analysed the multiplex PCR reads in MiXCR, keeping a single row per CDR3 protein. Among around 340,000 distinct CDR3 sequences listed, roughly 18% were seen once. The sample consisted of blood. These receptors all come from a woman in her forties with Graves' ophthalmopathy. CDR3s include the opening cysteine and the closing phenylalanine or tryptophan. Fields, in order: CDR3 protein, clone size, V gene, D gene, J gene. The D gene is left open where the match is weak. Clone sizes are given selectively: once, few, many, or a class where the clone is expanded.

CDR3aa: CASSSDRGAEAFF
abundance: many
v_gene: TRBV11-2
d_gene: TRBD1
j_gene: TRBJ1-1

CDR3aa: CATSRVGFSIVVRSYTF
abundance: many
v_gene: TRBV15
d_gene: -
j_gene: TRBJ1-2

CDR3aa: CASSPGTGGVKNIQYF
abundance: many
v_gene: TRBV18
d_gene: TRBD1
j_gene: TRBJ2-4

CDR3aa: CASSRGGDYGYTF
abundance: many
v_gene: TRBV6-1
d_gene: -
j_gene: TRBJ1-2

CDR3aa: CASSVAIGGRDQETQYF
abundance: many
v_gene: TRBV9
d_gene: TRBD2
j_gene: TRBJ2-5

CDR3aa: CASSLYRGGSYYGYTF
abundance: -
v_gene: TRBV6-5
d_gene: TRBD1
j_gene: TRBJ1-2

CDR3aa: CASSEAQGALRTQYF
abundance: -
v_gene: TRBV6-1
d_gene: -
j_gene: TRBJ2-5

CDR3aa: CASSLAGRESGNTIYF
abundance: many
v_gene: TRBV7-2
d_gene: -
j_gene: TRBJ1-3

CDR3aa: CATSRDVGHPSGNTIYF
abundance: many
v_gene: TRBV15
d_gene: -
j_gene: TRBJ1-3

CDR3aa: CSVRTGTGINEQFF
abundance: -
v_gene: TRBV29-1
d_gene: TRBD1
j_gene: TRBJ2-1

CDR3aa: CASSLSAAGSYEQYF
abundance: many
v_gene: TRBV28
d_gene: -
j_gene: TRBJ2-7

CDR3aa: CASSILLPGQGDTGELFF
abundance: many
v_gene: TRBV19
d_gene: TRBD1
j_gene: TRBJ2-2

CDR3aa: CASSRGNYGYTF
abundance: many
v_gene: TRBV27
d_gene: -
j_gene: TRBJ1-2

CDR3aa: CASSPIRSGSSDSQYF
abundance: many
v_gene: TRBV12-3/TRBV12-4
d_gene: -
j_gene: TRBJ2-7

CDR3aa: CASSLTGTGGYEQYF
abundance: many
v_gene: TRBV6-2/TRBV6-3
d_gene: TRBD1
j_gene: TRBJ2-7

CDR3aa: CAWSVGFSNYGYTF
abundance: many
v_gene: TRBV30
d_gene: -
j_gene: TRBJ1-2

CDR3aa: CATSREQGLGEQYF
abundance: -
v_gene: TRBV15
d_gene: -
j_gene: TRBJ2-7

CDR3aa: CASSVQNEQYF
abundance: many
v_gene: TRBV11-2
d_gene: -
j_gene: TRBJ2-7

CDR3aa: CASKGRKGEQCF
abundance: many
v_gene: TRBV28
d_gene: -
j_gene: TRBJ2-7

CDR3aa: CSATEPIANYGYTF
abundance: many
v_gene: TRBV20-1
d_gene: -
j_gene: TRBJ1-2

CDR3aa: CASSMTQTYEQYF
abundance: many
v_gene: TRBV18
d_gene: -
j_gene: TRBJ2-7

CDR3aa: CSASRAGNQPQHF
abundance: -
v_gene: TRBV20-1
d_gene: -
j_gene: TRBJ1-5

CDR3aa: CASSSPTGMNTEAFF
abundance: many
v_gene: TRBV27
d_gene: -
j_gene: TRBJ1-1

CDR3aa: CASSPDGTGEGYIF
abundance: few
v_gene: TRBV28
d_gene: TRBD1
j_gene: TRBJ1-2

CDR3aa: CASSHGIRDGELFF
abundance: -
v_gene: TRBV11-2
d_gene: -
j_gene: TRBJ2-2

CDR3aa: CASSPTGLGTEAFF
abundance: few
v_gene: TRBV12-3/TRBV12-4
d_gene: -
j_gene: TRBJ1-1

CDR3aa: CASSEEWGDQPQHF
abundance: many
v_gene: TRBV2
d_gene: -
j_gene: TRBJ1-5

CDR3aa: CATRAGGSQPQHF
abundance: many
v_gene: TRBV15
d_gene: -
j_gene: TRBJ1-5

CDR3aa: CSARDHADSSGANVLTF
abundance: many
v_gene: TRBV20-1
d_gene: -
j_gene: TRBJ2-6

CDR3aa: CASSLSGSTGELFF
abundance: few
v_gene: TRBV7-2
d_gene: -
j_gene: TRBJ2-2

CDR3aa: CASSLAVPRRGSPLHF
abundance: many
v_gene: TRBV7-8
d_gene: -
j_gene: TRBJ1-6

CDR3aa: CASYNRVTGELFF
abundance: many
v_gene: TRBV27
d_gene: -
j_gene: TRBJ2-2

CDR3aa: CASSFPLAETQYF
abundance: many
v_gene: TRBV7-2
d_gene: -
j_gene: TRBJ2-5

CDR3aa: CASSPPRELGGELFF
abundance: many
v_gene: TRBV28
d_gene: -
j_gene: TRBJ2-2

CDR3aa: CASSLTGIGGAKNIQYF
abundance: many
v_gene: TRBV28
d_gene: -
j_gene: TRBJ2-4

CDR3aa: CASSPGQGRDEQCF
abundance: many
v_gene: TRBV7-8
d_gene: TRBD1
j_gene: TRBJ2-7

CDR3aa: CASGQGSYEQYF
abundance: many
v_gene: TRBV5-1
d_gene: TRBD1
j_gene: TRBJ2-7

CDR3aa: CASSFNSGEVGELFF
abundance: -
v_gene: TRBV12-3/TRBV12-4
d_gene: -
j_gene: TRBJ2-2

CDR3aa: CASSLATVSGANVLTF
abundance: many
v_gene: TRBV6-5
d_gene: -
j_gene: TRBJ2-6

CDR3aa: CASNDGGPSYEQYF
abundance: many
v_gene: TRBV27
d_gene: -
j_gene: TRBJ2-7

CDR3aa: CASSLGQKYEQYF
abundance: many
v_gene: TRBV12-3/TRBV12-4
d_gene: -
j_gene: TRBJ2-7

CDR3aa: CASSPVRGNEQYF
abundance: many
v_gene: TRBV4-1
d_gene: -
j_gene: TRBJ2-7

CDR3aa: CSAKTGVGQPQHF
abundance: many
v_gene: TRBV20-1
d_gene: TRBD1
j_gene: TRBJ1-5

CDR3aa: CASSHWTGGYGYTF
abundance: many
v_gene: TRBV3-1
d_gene: -
j_gene: TRBJ1-2

CDR3aa: CSAQKDAIGNTIYF
abundance: many
v_gene: TRBV20-1
d_gene: -
j_gene: TRBJ1-3

CDR3aa: CASSLALGQGTSYEQYF
abundance: many
v_gene: TRBV12-3/TRBV12-4
d_gene: -
j_gene: TRBJ2-7

CDR3aa: CASSRTGTSLYEQYF
abundance: many
v_gene: TRBV6-2/TRBV6-3
d_gene: TRBD2
j_gene: TRBJ2-7

CDR3aa: CASRSLAGETQYF
abundance: -
v_gene: TRBV11-2
d_gene: TRBD2
j_gene: TRBJ2-5

CDR3aa: CATQALGEDTEAFF
abundance: many
v_gene: TRBV10-3
d_gene: -
j_gene: TRBJ1-1

CDR3aa: CASSPDGGGSSYEQYF
abundance: -
v_gene: TRBV4-2
d_gene: -
j_gene: TRBJ2-7

CDR3aa: CASSYSGGTRETQYF
abundance: -
v_gene: TRBV6-5
d_gene: -
j_gene: TRBJ2-5

CDR3aa: CASSLWGGNSPLHF
abundance: -
v_gene: TRBV28
d_gene: -
j_gene: TRBJ1-6

CDR3aa: CASSMGNRQETQYF
abundance: many
v_gene: TRBV19
d_gene: -
j_gene: TRBJ2-5

CDR3aa: CASRRPAGSSYEQYF
abundance: many
v_gene: TRBV6-2/TRBV6-3
d_gene: TRBD2
j_gene: TRBJ2-7

CDR3aa: CASSVGSGTYEQYF
abundance: many
v_gene: TRBV9
d_gene: -
j_gene: TRBJ2-7